The 30 T cell receptor beta chains listed next were all sequenced from one sample in a study of blood T cells in healthy people across ages. A sample-barcoded 5' primer and a J-beta primer mix were used in a second PCR of roughly 7 to 11 cycles. TCRdb re-analysed the 5' RACE reads in MiXCR, keeping a single row per CDR3 protein. The sample includes about 1.6 million distinct CDR3 sequences, around 35% of them seen just once. Sequenced input: blood. The receptors originated from a woman aged 25 to 39 in good health.

This clonotype was found a few times. This chain uses TRBV20-1 with TRBJ2-3; 10 bases line up with TRBD2. J was trimmed by 2 bases and V by 0 bases; bases with no gene match: 5. Germline V gives CDR1 DFQATT, CDR2 SNEGSKA (reference sequence). The CDR3 loop spans 16 amino acids. The CDR3 sequence is CSARDRLAGVTDTQYF. DNA of the CDR3: TGCAGTGCTAGAGATAGGCTAGCGGGGGTCACAGATACGCAGTATTTT.

This clonotype was observed a few times. The V and J genes are TRBV27 and TRBJ2-7; the match to TRBD1 covers 11 bases. The CDR3 sequence is 17 residues long. Germline lookup yields CDR1 MNHEY and CDR2 SMNVEV (reference sequence). With V trimmed by 3 bases and J by 3 bases, 10 bases remained unmatched. In DNA form, the CDR3 reads TGTGCCAGCAGTTTTAGGCCACCGGGACAGGGGGTCTACGAGCAGTACTTC. It codes for CASSFRPPGQGVYEQYF.

This clonotype was found a few times. The rearrangement joins TRBV29-1 to TRBJ2-3; D possibly uses TRBD1 or TRBD2 (5 bases each). V dropped 1 base and J dropped 4 bases, with 12 bases sitting between them. This CDR3 spans 14 amino acids. Germline lookup yields CDR1 SQVTM and CDR2 ANQGSEA. The CDR3, as DNA: TGCAGCGTTGAAGGGTTGAGGGGTTCAGATACGCAGTATTTT. It codes for CSVEGLRGSDTQYF.

A few counts support this clonotype. This rearrangement joins TRBV7-6 to TRBJ2-7; 7 bases map to TRBD1. The CDR3 is 15 amino acids. Germline V gives CDR1 SGHVS, CDR2 FNYEAQ. V lost 2 bases and J lost 2; bases outside the gene matches: 6. DNA for the CDR3: TGTGCCAGCAGCTTACGACAGGGTCCGGCCTACGAGCAGTACTTC. It codes for CASSLRQGPAYEQYF.

Only one count was recorded for this clonotype. The CDR3 is CASSHFPGTSGGARETQYF. The CDR3 coding sequence is TGTGCCAGCAGCCATTTTCCCGGGACTAGCGGGGGGGCCAGGGAGACCCAGTACTTC. The genes are TRBV3-1 and TRBJ2-7; TRBD2 agrees at 16 bases. The tail of the sequence fits TRBJ2-5 better, so the J call may be wrong. This CDR3 region has 19 residues. CDR1 is LGHDT, CDR2 YNNKEL, per germline (reference sequence).

The chain has TRBV6-4 and TRBJ2-2; D not certain. CDR3 size: 9 residues. The V end lost 6 bases, the J end lost 9 bases, and 2 bases lay between the germline ends. Germline V lookup: CDR1 MRHNA, CDR2 SNTAGT. CDR3 coding DNA: TGTGCCAGCAGGTGGGAGCTGTTTTTT. Its translation is CASRWELFF.

The chain recombines TRBV7-3 with TRBJ1-2; 8 bases map to TRBD1. The CDR3 covers 16 residues. J was trimmed by 4 bases and V by 4 bases; bases with no gene match: 11. Germline CDR1 is SGHTA and CDR2 is FQGTGA. The CDR3 reads CASSSTGSDRGYGYTF. CDR3 nucleotides: TGTGCCAGCAGCTCAACAGGCTCCGACAGGGGCTATGGCTACACCTTC.

The gene calls are TRBV3-1 and TRBJ2-7; 11 positions agree with TRBD2. In germline, CDR1 is LGHDT, CDR2 YNNKEL (reference sequence). Unmatched junction bases numbered 14, after V lost 1 base and J lost 0 bases. CDR3 length equals 20 residues. The CDR3 coding sequence is TGTGCCAGCAGCCAAGCGCCTTCTAGCGGGAGGACCCGATTCTCCTACGAGCAGTACTTC. This translates into CASSQAPSSGRTRFSYEQYF.

This clonotype was found a few times. V and J are TRBV4-1 and TRBJ2-1, with D perhaps TRBD1 (5 bases). Trimming shortened V by 1 base and J by 9 bases, and 13 bases separated the two germline ends. CDR1 and CDR2 from the germline V gene are MGHRA and YSYEKL. The CDR3 runs 14 residues. This chain's CDR3 is CASSQVAGAGEQFF. CDR3 nucleotides: TGCGCCAGCAGCCAAGTGGCTGGGGCCGGTGAGCAGTTCTTC.

This chain joins TRBV29-1 and TRBJ1-2; 10 positions agree with TRBD1. The trim removed 6 bases at V and 7 bases at J, leaving 17 bases unmatched. This CDR3 contains 16 residues. Germline lookup yields CDR1 SQVTM and CDR2 ANQGSEA. The DNA for the CDR3 is TGCAGCGTCCCAAGAAGGACAGGGGGTGGGCAGAGTGGCTACACCTTC. Translation gives CSVPRRTGGGQSGYTF.

J is TRBJ2-1 and V is TRBV6-1; TRBD2 aligns across 9 bases. J was trimmed by 4 bases and V by 6 bases; bases with no gene match: 16. CDR1 is MNHNS, CDR2 SASEGT, per germline. The CDR3 covers 18 residues. The chain's CDR3 is CASRNPSGSGRSYNEQFF. CDR3 DNA sequence: TGTGCCAGCAGAAATCCGAGCGGGAGCGGGAGGTCGTACAATGAGCAGTTCTTC.

The chain employs TRBV6-2 or TRBV6-3 and TRBJ2-5; no firm D call. The CDR3 runs to 14 residues. With 5 bases removed from V and 0 bases from J, the gap between germline ends came to 10 bases. In germline, CDR1 is MNHEY, CDR2 SVGEGT. CDR3: CASSLNSNQETQYF. The CDR3, as DNA: TGTGCCAGCAGTCTAAACTCCAACCAAGAGACCCAGTACTTC.

This chain uses TRBV9 with TRBJ1-2, with D tentatively TRBD1 (6 bases). CDR3 length equals 14 residues. Germline loops: CDR1 SGDLS, CDR2 YYNGEE. V was cut by 1 base and J by 6 bases, with 13 bases left in between. The chain's CDR3 is CASSVTGQLHGYTF. CDR3 DNA sequence: TGTGCCAGCAGCGTAACAGGACAGCTTCATGGCTACACCTTC.

CDR3 sequence: CASKGAGNQPQHF. The CDR3 DNA is TGTGCCAGCAAGGGGGCTGGCAATCAGCCCCAGCATTTT. The chain is built from TRBV28 and TRBJ1-5; 7 positions match TRBD1. Germline CDR1 reads MDHEN; CDR2 reads SYDVKM. This CDR3 contains 13 residues. With V trimmed by 7 bases and J by 2 bases, 2 bases remained unmatched.

This chain joins TRBV2 and TRBJ2-3; 10 bases fit TRBD2. Germline lookup yields CDR1 SNHLY and CDR2 FYNNEI. This CDR3 has 17 amino acids. Trimming cost V 0 bases and J 2 bases; bases outside gene matches: 5. This CDR3 is CASSEAVAGGPTDTQYF. The DNA of the CDR3 is TGTGCCAGCAGTGAAGCGGTAGCGGGAGGACCCACAGATACGCAGTATTTT.

This clonotype was counted a few times. The V and J genes are TRBV12-3 or TRBV12-4 and TRBJ2-1; a possible D gene is TRBD2 (5 bases). Trimming left V 4 bases short and J 4 bases short, with 11 bases between. This CDR3 has 14 amino acids. In nucleotides, the CDR3 is TGTGCCAGCAGTTCCCGTCAGCGGTACAATGAGCAGTTCTTC. Translating it yields CASSSRQRYNEQFF.

This rearrangement joins TRBV7-9 to TRBJ1-2; D gene unclear. The germline V and J ends were trimmed by 7 bases and 5 bases, with 17 bases remaining between them. This CDR3 has 14 residues. Germline CDR1 is SEHNR and CDR2 is FQNEAQ (reference sequence). The CDR3 here is CASTASPGGYGYTF. The CDR3 DNA reads TGTGCCAGCACCGCTTCGCCTGGCGGATATGGCTACACCTTC.

The rearrangement uses TRBV7-9 and TRBJ1-2; 7 nucleotides line up with TRBD1. From germline, CDR1 is SEHNR and CDR2 FQNEAQ (reference sequence). CDR3 length equals 14 residues. V gave up 5 bases and J gave up 7 bases; unmatched junction bases: 10. CDR3 DNA sequence: TGTGCCAGCAGCCGGGACAGTTCAGTAGGTGGCTACACCTTC. Translating it yields CASSRDSSVGGYTF.

This chain joins TRBV5-5 and TRBJ2-3; D gene ambiguous. This CDR3 spans 15 amino acids. V was shortened by 0 bases and J by 0 bases, with 8 bases between the two germline ends. Germline CDR1 reads SGHKS; CDR2 reads YYEKEE (reference sequence). CDR3 coding DNA: TGTGCCAGCAGCTTGGTGTGGGGAAGCACAGATACGCAGTATTTT. Protein: CASSLVWGSTDTQYF. The whole variable domain, filled in from reference TRBV5-5 and TRBJ2-3, reads DAGVTQSPTHLIKTRGQQVTLRCSPISGHKSVSWYQQVLGQGPQFIFQYYEKEERGRGNFPDRFSARQFPNYSSELNVNALLLGDSALYLCASSLVWGSTDTQYFGPGTRLTVL.

This chain uses TRBV9 with TRBJ1-2; D not certain. Germline lookup yields CDR1 SGDLS and CDR2 YYNGEE. Trimming shortened V by 0 bases and J by 3 bases, and 12 bases separated the two germline ends. This CDR3 has 15 residues. CDR3 sequence: CASSVAIWGDYGYTF. The CDR3 DNA reads TGTGCCAGCAGCGTAGCTATCTGGGGAGACTATGGCTACACCTTC.

This clonotype was observed a few times. V and J are TRBV7-2 and TRBJ2-3; maybe TRBD2 (6 bases). The CDR3 runs to 17 residues. The V gene's germline CDR1 is SGHTA and CDR2 FQGNSA. Trimming removed 4 bases at V and 4 bases at J, with 21 bases between. The CDR3 nucleotides are TGTGCCAGCAGCTCCTACCCGAGGGGACTTTACTCAGATACGCAGTATTTT. Residues: CASSSYPRGLYSDTQYF.

At least ten counts were recorded for this clonotype. The V gene is TRBV7-9, the J gene TRBJ2-7; 7 bases align to TRBD1. Trimming at V came to 2 bases and at J to 5 bases, leaving 6 bases not matched to a gene. The CDR3 is made up of 14 amino acids. Germline CDR1 and CDR2: SEHNR and FQNEAQ (reference sequence). The chain's CDR3 is CASSLRTGDNEQYF. CDR3 DNA: TGTGCCAGCAGCTTACGGACAGGAGATAACGAGCAGTACTTC.

The chain couples TRBV6-1 to TRBJ1-2, with D unresolved. From germline, CDR1 is MNHNS and CDR2 SASEGT. Trimming removed 6 bases from V and 4 bases from J, with 12 bases in between. This CDR3 region has 13 residues. The CDR3 sequence is CASRVTAVYGYTF. For the CDR3, the DNA is TGTGCCAGCAGAGTGACGGCGGTCTATGGCTACACCTTC.

The table lists this clonotype with a few counts. Mismatch with germline at one junction end may stem from a read error. The chain is built from TRBV9 and TRBJ2-3; possibly TRBD1 or TRBD2 for D (6 bases each). CDR3 length equals 16 residues. Germline V gene data show CDR1 as SGDLS and CDR2 as YYNGEE. In nucleotides, the CDR3 is TGTACCAGCAGCGAGACAAGACTAAAGGGGGGAGATACGCAGTATTTT. Amino acids: CTSSETRLKGGDTQYF.

This chain joins TRBV2 and TRBJ1-1, with D possibly being TRBD1 (6 bases). This CDR3 region has 14 residues. Germline V gene lookup returns CDR1 SNHLY and CDR2 FYNNEI. V gave up 6 bases and J gave up 2 bases, with 13 bases separating them. This CDR3 is CASRTAGGNTEAFF. CDR3 nucleotides: TGTGCCAGCAGGACAGCGGGGGGCAACACTGAAGCTTTCTTT.

This clonotype was counted ten times or more. This chain links TRBV12-3 or TRBV12-4 with TRBJ2-5, with TRBD1 matching over 8 bases. The end of the DNA aligns better with TRBJ2-7, so the J call may be wrong. The CDR3 runs to 15 residues. Here the CDR3 reads CASSASGQGDHEQYF. The CDR3 DNA sequence: TGTGCCAGCAGTGCATCAGGACAGGGAGACCACGAGCAGTACTTC.

This chain joins TRBV5-1 and TRBJ2-1, with D tentatively TRBD1 or TRBD2 (6 bases each). Trimming cost V 0 bases and J 8 bases, with 15 bases left between them. Germline CDR1 is SGHRS and CDR2 is YFSETQ. The CDR3 is 15 residues long. The CDR3 protein is CASSLEGGSGDEQFF. CDR3 nucleotide sequence: TGCGCCAGCAGCTTGGAGGGGGGCAGTGGAGATGAGCAGTTCTTC.

V gene TRBV2 combines with J gene TRBJ2-5, with TRBD2 matching over 9 bases. This CDR3 has 15 amino acids. Germline V gene data show CDR1 as SNHLY and CDR2 as FYNNEI. The junction had 5 bases not matched to a gene; V was cut back by 6 bases and J by 0 bases. The chain's CDR3 is CASRVRGGYQETQYF. CDR3 in DNA: TGTGCCAGCAGGGTGCGGGGGGGGTACCAAGAGACCCAGTACTTC. Variable domain in full (rest from reference TRBV2 and TRBJ2-5): EPEVTQTPSHQVTQMGQEVILRCVPISNHLYFYWYRQILGQKVEFLVSFYNNEISEKSEIFDDQFSVERPDGSNFTLKIRSTKLEDSAMYFCASRVRGGYQETQYFGPGTRLLVL.

The V gene is TRBV14, the J gene TRBJ2-5, with TRBD1 as a possible D gene (6 bases). V gave up 0 bases and J gave up 2 bases, with 16 bases separating them. There are 17 residues in the CDR3. The V gene's germline CDR1 is SGHDN and CDR2 FVKESK. DNA of the CDR3: TGTGCCAGCAGCCAAGACCTACAGGGTCTTAAACAAGAGACCCAGTACTTC. Protein: CASSQDLQGLKQETQYF.

To note about this clonotype: Relative to the germline gene, one junction end is altered; a read error may explain this. This chain connects TRBV4-1 to TRBJ2-1; D not resolved. From germline, CDR1 is MGHRA and CDR2 YSYEKL. The CDR3 length is 17 residues. CDR3: CACSQEGYGSSYNEQFF. The CDR3 DNA sequence: TGCGCCTGCAGCCAAGAAGGGTACGGAAGCTCCTACAATGAGCAGTTCTTC.